These 32 T cell receptor beta chains were sequenced from one sample in a study of beta chain features in type 1 diabetes. Investigators reverse transcribed all isolated RNA, so they sequenced expressed TCRB transcripts. Sequenced by immunoSEQ multiplex PCR; TCRdb stores in-frame clones only, minus some. The sample carries more than 350,000 clones, about an eighth recorded once. Sequenced: naive CD4+ T cells from blood. These TCRs come from a woman aged 18 to 35 in good health.

This clone has a handful of counts. The chain carries TRBV7-2 and TRBJ2-3, with D tentatively TRBD2 (5 bases). There are 16 residues in the CDR3. The V and J ends lost 1 base and 1 base respectively, with 12 bases between them. Germline CDR1 is SGHTA and CDR2 is FQGNSA. CDR3 sequence reads: CASSLGAGVGTDTQYF. Here the CDR3 DNA reads TGTGCCAGCAGCTTAGGAGCCGGGGTCGGCACAGATACGCAGTATTTT.

The chain joins TRBV30 to TRBJ2-7; 10 bases align to TRBD2. V lost 2 bases to trimming and J lost 4 bases; unmatched junction nucleotides: 8. The CDR3 runs to 15 residues. CDR1 and CDR2 from the germline V gene are GTSNPN and SVGIG (reference sequence). The CDR3 is CAWSWASGSRYEQYF. CDR3 bases: TGTGCCTGGAGTTGGGCTAGCGGGAGTCGGTACGAGCAGTACTTC.

The rearrangement uses TRBV29-1 and TRBJ1-4, with D maybe TRBD1 (6 bases). The germline V gene encodes CDR1 SQVTM and CDR2 ANQGSEA. The CDR3 contains 12 residues. V was shortened by 4 bases and J by 7 bases, with 10 bases between the two germline ends. The CDR3 DNA reads as TGCAGCGTTGTAAACAGGGCTGAAAAACTGTTTTTT. It specifies CSVVNRAEKLFF.

This sequence joins TRBV4-3 and TRBJ1-6, with D possibly being TRBD1 (5 bases). CDR3 size: 15 residues. CDR1 and CDR2 (germline): LGHNA, YSLEER. The V gene lost 3 bases and the J gene lost 7 bases, with 13 bases spanning the gap. CDR3 protein: CASSQSRDGNSPLHF. CDR3 nucleotide sequence: TGCGCCAGCAGCCAGTCCCGGGACGGGAATTCACCCCTCCACTTT.

This chain joins TRBV10-3 and TRBJ2-1; 9 bases match TRBD1. J was trimmed by 0 bases and V by 2 bases; bases with no gene match: 11. Germline V gene sequence: CDR1 ENHRY, CDR2 SYGVKD. CDR3 length: 19 amino acids. CDR3 DNA sequence: TGTGCCATCAGTGAGGCCGGGACAGGGTCGCCGAGCTCCTACAATGAGCAGTTCTTC. Translating it yields CAISEAGTGSPSSYNEQFF.

The chain has TRBV27 and TRBJ1-2, with no clear D. The CDR3 loop spans 12 amino acids. CDR1 and CDR2 (germline): MNHEY, SMNVEV (reference sequence). The V end was cut by 3 bases, the J end by 8 bases, with 10 bases between. CDR3 in amino acids: CASSLAGDGYTF. The CDR3 coding sequence is TGTGCCAGCAGTTTGGCAGGCGACGGCTACACCTTC.

The gene calls are TRBV19 and TRBJ2-5; TRBD2 matches 12 bases. V was pared by 8 bases and J by 5 bases, with 9 bases of the junction left unmatched. Per the germline V gene, CDR1 is LNHDA and CDR2 is SQIVND (reference sequence). This CDR3 comprises 15 residues. CDR3 loop: CASSPSGREGETQYF. The CDR3 DNA is TGTGCCAGTTCACCTAGCGGGAGGGAGGGGGAGACCCAGTACTTC.

The gene calls are TRBV23-1 and TRBJ2-1; 8 bases map to TRBD1. TRBV23-1 is annotated as an ORF whose role is uncertain. Germline trimming cut 6 bases from V and 6 bases from J; bases unmatched to any gene: 10. This CDR3 is built from 15 residues. In DNA, the CDR3 is TGCGCCAGCAGACCGGACAGGGAGATAGGCAATGAGCAGTTCTTC. This sequence encodes CASRPDREIGNEQFF.

The J gene is TRBJ2-7, the V gene TRBV29-1; TRBD1 aligns across 7 bases. This CDR3 contains 12 residues. The germline V gene encodes CDR1 SQVTM and CDR2 ANQGSEA. V was clipped by 7 bases and J by 0 bases; unmatched bases: 3. The CDR3 sequence: CSARDSSYEQYF. The DNA for the CDR3 is TGCAGCGCCCGGGACAGCTCCTACGAGCAGTACTTC.

This clone has just a few counts. The rearrangement joins TRBV6-5 to TRBJ2-2; 8 nucleotides line up with TRBD2. The trim removed 0 bases at V and 7 bases at J, leaving 4 bases unmatched. The germline V gene encodes CDR1 MNHEY and CDR2 SVGAGI. This CDR3 has 15 residues. The chain's CDR3 is CASSYSPGGVGELFF. DNA of the CDR3: TGTGCCAGCAGTTACTCTCCGGGAGGGGTCGGGGAGCTGTTTTTT.

The chain employs TRBV18 and TRBJ2-3; D is uncertain. CDR3 length: 13 amino acids. CDR1 is KGHSH, CDR2 LQKENI, per germline. V lost 5 bases and J 2 bases, leaving 8 bases between the germline ends. As DNA, the CDR3 is TGTGCCAGCTCAGAACAGTACACAGATACGCAGTATTTT. It translates to CASSEQYTDTQYF.

This clone was seen just once. The rearrangement uses TRBV25-1 and TRBJ2-2; no clear D. This CDR3 contains 14 residues. Germline V gene lookup returns CDR1 MGHDK and CDR2 SYGVNS. Trimming pared 2 bases from V and 4 bases from J, leaving 8 bases between. CDR3 DNA: TGTGCCAGCAGTGAAGGGTGGGGCACCGGGGAGCTGTTTTTT. It encodes CASSEGWGTGELFF.

The gene calls are TRBV4-1 and TRBJ1-2, with TRBD1 matching over 7 bases. V shed 4 bases and J 0 bases; nucleotides not matched to a gene: 8. CDR1 is MGHRA and CDR2 is YSYEKL in the germline V gene. This CDR3 has 16 amino acids. CDR3 sequence reads: CASSPPTGSSNYGYTF. CDR3 in DNA: TGCGCCAGCAGCCCCCCGACAGGGAGCTCTAACTATGGCTACACCTTC.

In this sample, this clone turned up a few times. The rearrangement joins TRBV9 to TRBJ1-2, with 8 bases matching TRBD1. This CDR3 has 12 residues. V lost 3 bases to trimming and J lost 10 bases; unmatched junction nucleotides: 5. The germline V gene encodes CDR1 SGDLS and CDR2 YYNGEE. For the CDR3, the DNA is TGTGCCAGCAGCGGGACAGGGAAGGACTACACCTTC. Amino acid sequence: CASSGTGKDYTF.

A few counts support this clone. This chain links TRBV7-3 with TRBJ2-4; 8 bases align to TRBD2. CDR1 is SGHTA and CDR2 is FQGTGA in the germline V gene. The V segment lost 2 bases and the J segment 7 bases; nucleotides outside the gene matches: 4. This CDR3 has 14 amino acids. The CDR3 sequence is CASSLGTSSNIQYF. The CDR3 nucleotides are TGTGCCAGCAGCTTAGGGACTAGTTCGAACATTCAGTACTTC.

The rearrangement uses TRBV4-3 and TRBJ2-6, with D unresolved. Germline values: CDR1 LGHNA, CDR2 YSLEER. Trimming left V 1 base short and J 3 bases short, with 13 bases between. This CDR3 comprises 17 residues. Written as DNA, the CDR3 is TGCGCCAGCAGCCAAGCTACTCAGCGTTTTGGGGCCAACGTCCTGACTTTC. Residues: CASSQATQRFGANVLTF.

On this clone itself: Mismatch with germline at one junction end may stem from a read error. The chain couples TRBV14 to TRBJ2-7; no reliable D call. Germline V lookup: CDR1 SGHDN, CDR2 FVKESK. The CDR3 is 14 residues long. In DNA form, the CDR3 reads TGTGCCACCAGCCACAAAGTCGGCTCCTACGAGCAGTACTTC. Translated, it gives CATSHKVGSYEQYF.

The V call is TRBV27, the J call TRBJ2-1; D is undetermined. This CDR3 contains 14 residues. Germline V gene sequence: CDR1 MNHEY, CDR2 SMNVEV (reference sequence). V dropped 4 bases and J dropped 5 bases, with 12 bases sitting between them. CDR3 sequence reads: CASSSRVVHNEQFF. The DNA for the CDR3 is TGTGCCAGCAGTTCCCGGGTGGTCCACAATGAGCAGTTCTTC.

This clone was detected only a few times. The rearrangement links TRBV7-9 to TRBJ1-4; D might be TRBD1 (6 bases). Trimming left V 5 bases short and J 4 bases short, with 8 bases between. The length of the CDR3 is 13 residues. CDR1 is SEHNR, CDR2 FQNEAQ, per germline (reference sequence). The CDR3 region is CASSKGGNEKLFF. The CDR3 nucleotides read TGTGCCAGCAGCAAGGGGGGTAATGAAAAACTGTTTTTT.

This clone was detected a few times. This chain links TRBV5-1 with TRBJ2-4, with TRBD2 as a possible D gene (6 bases). The germline V gene has CDR1 SGHRS and CDR2 YFSETQ. The ends were cut back, 4 bases at V and 1 base at J, with 15 bases in the middle. CDR3 length equals 16 residues. This CDR3 reads CASSLPGGAAKNIQYF. DNA of the CDR3: TGCGCCAGCAGCCTGCCCGGGGGTGCGGCCAAAAACATTCAGTACTTC.

The chain couples TRBV27 to TRBJ2-3; no clear D. The CDR3 extends over 13 amino acids. V was shortened by 7 bases and J by 0 bases, with 8 bases between the two germline ends. Germline V gene lookup returns CDR1 MNHEY and CDR2 SMNVEV (reference sequence). The CDR3 reads CASKVTSTDTQYF. CDR3 in DNA: TGTGCCAGCAAGGTCACTAGCACAGATACGCAGTATTTT.

This clone has more than one count but fewer than ten. This chain joins TRBV7-9 and TRBJ1-1, with D perhaps TRBD1 (5 bases). Trimming took 7 bases from V and 7 from J, leaving 16 bases between them. This CDR3 comprises 13 residues. The germline gives CDR1 SEHNR, CDR2 FQNEAQ (reference sequence). The CDR3 DNA is TGTGCCAGCATCGAATCGGGGCTAAATGAAGCTTTCTTT. Amino acids: CASIESGLNEAFF.

The table lists this clone with a few counts. V gene TRBV14 combines with J gene TRBJ1-1; D might be TRBD1 (6 bases). Germline CDR1 reads SGHDN; CDR2 reads FVKESK. V gave up 5 bases and J gave up 8 bases, with 24 bases separating them. The CDR3 runs to 16 residues. In nucleotides, the CDR3 is TGTGCCAGCAGCACAGAGGGGTTTTGGGGGGCCGGAGAAGCTTTCTTT. Its protein is CASSTEGFWGAGEAFF.

The chain employs TRBV2 and TRBJ1-2; possible D gene TRBD1, 5 bases. The CDR3 length is 14 residues. CDR1 and CDR2 from the germline V gene are SNHLY and FYNNEI. Trimming stripped 0 bases from V and 0 bases from J, with 5 bases between. CDR3 DNA sequence: TGTGCCAGCAGTGAAGCGGGACCTAACTATGGCTACACCTTC. Protein sequence: CASSEAGPNYGYTF.

This chain connects TRBV2 to TRBJ2-7; no firm D call. The CDR3 loop spans 12 amino acids. The V end lost 5 bases, the J end lost 6 bases, and 11 bases lay between the germline ends. CDR1 and CDR2 (germline): SNHLY, FYNNEI. The CDR3 spells CASSRRMSEQYF. The CDR3 bases are TGTGCCAGCAGTAGAAGGATGTCCGAGCAGTACTTC.

This clone appeared a few times. The chain recombines TRBV9 with TRBJ2-1, with 12 bases identical to TRBD2. The CDR3 runs to 15 residues. The V gene end was trimmed by 4 bases and the J gene end by 10 bases; junction bases not matched to a gene: 9. CDR1 and CDR2 from the germline V gene are SGDLS and YYNGEE. The CDR3, as DNA: TGTGCCAGCAGCTCTAGCGGGAGGGCGCGGGGAGAGCAGTTCTTC. It yields the protein CASSSSGRARGEQFF.

This clone was seen only a few times. Other nucleotide sequences from this sample produce the same CDR3. The rearrangement links TRBV7-9 to TRBJ2-5; D is undetermined. Germline V gene lookup returns CDR1 SEHNR and CDR2 FQNEAQ (reference sequence). The CDR3 consists of 10 residues. Trimming cost V 8 bases and J 2 bases, with 3 bases left between them. The CDR3 is CASSQETQYF. CDR3 bases: TGTGCCAGCTCTCAAGAGACCCAGTACTTC.

Turning to this clone: Other DNA sequences in this specimen translate into the identical CDR3. This chain links TRBV7-9 with TRBJ2-5; D is unclear. Deletions cut 0 bases from V and 5 bases from J, with 4 bases between. This CDR3 has 12 amino acids. Germline CDR1 is SEHNR and CDR2 is FQNEAQ (reference sequence). In DNA, the CDR3 is TGTGCCAGCAGCTTAGCCCAGGAGACCCAGTACTTC. As protein: CASSLAQETQYF.

This clone was seen a handful of times. The chain employs TRBV23-1 and TRBJ2-6; D ambiguous. TRBV23-1 is identified as an open reading frame with a role that is uncertain. The CDR3 extends over 16 amino acids. V lost 2 bases, J lost 1 base, and 9 bases lay in between. CDR3 in amino acids: CASSQHWGSGANVLTF. The CDR3 nucleotides read TGCGCCAGCAGTCAACACTGGGGATCTGGGGCCAACGTCCTGACTTTC.

This clone was picked up a small number of times. V and J are TRBV13 and TRBJ1-6; 7 nucleotides agree with TRBD1. Germline CDR1 reads PRHDT; CDR2 reads FYEKMQ (reference sequence). With V trimmed by 0 bases and J by 5 bases, 4 bases remained unmatched. The length of the CDR3 is 16 residues. CDR3 loop: CASSLGRGTDNSPLHF. CDR3 nucleotides: TGTGCCAGCAGCTTAGGGCGAGGGACAGATAATTCACCCCTCCACTTT.

This clone was detected only a few times. The chain recombines TRBV7-9 with TRBJ2-7; 8 positions match TRBD1. Germline lookup yields CDR1 SEHNR and CDR2 FQNEAQ (reference sequence). The CDR3 totals 13 residues. V lost 5 bases to trimming and J lost 9 bases; unmatched junction nucleotides: 9. CDR3 protein: CASSPGTGRTQYF. CDR3 DNA: TGTGCCAGCAGCCCCGGGACAGGTCGGACGCAGTACTTC.

This rearrangement joins TRBV7-9 to TRBJ1-6, with 7 bases that match TRBD1. This CDR3 is built from 14 residues. J gave up 8 bases and V 4 bases, and 5 bases lay outside the gene matches. Germline V gene sequence: CDR1 SEHNR, CDR2 FQNEAQ (reference sequence). In DNA, the CDR3 is TGTGCCAGCAGCTCCAGGGGGGGGTATTCACCCCTCCACTTT. It translates to CASSSRGGYSPLHF.